The present T cell receptor beta chain was sequenced within a study of T-cell reconstitution after alpha-beta-depleted transplantation in children. This sample's TCRbeta library carried unique molecular identifier barcodes. TCRdb ran MiXCR on the PCR reads and lists one entry per CDR3 protein. The data contain around 300,000 distinct CDR3 sequences, around 10% of them singletons. The sample holds many counts of this clonotype. This specimen consisted of peripheral blood, obtained 180 days after TCRalphabeta/CD19-depleted stem cell transplant. This receptor was identified in a male patient between 2 and 15 years old who had a stem cell transplant for chronic granulomatous disease, so the T cells may come from the graft donor.

The CDR3 loop is CATSRAIRVNEQFF. The CDR3 bases are TGTGCCACCAGCAGAGCCATCAGGGTTAATGAGCAGTTCTTC. The J gene is TRBJ2-1, the V gene TRBV15, with a tentative D call TRBD1 (5 bases). Germline-derived CDR1 and CDR2 are LNHNV and YYDKDF (reference sequence). The CDR3 length is 14 residues. Trimming removed 1 base at V and 7 bases at J, with 11 bases between. Using reference TRBV15 and TRBJ2-1 for the parts outside the CDR3, the full variable domain is DAMVIQNPRYQVTQFGKPVTLSCSQTLNHNVMYWYQQKSSQAPKLLFHYYDKDFNNEADTPDNFQSRRPNTSFCFLDIRSPGLGDTAMYLCATSRAIRVNEQFFGPGTRLTVL.